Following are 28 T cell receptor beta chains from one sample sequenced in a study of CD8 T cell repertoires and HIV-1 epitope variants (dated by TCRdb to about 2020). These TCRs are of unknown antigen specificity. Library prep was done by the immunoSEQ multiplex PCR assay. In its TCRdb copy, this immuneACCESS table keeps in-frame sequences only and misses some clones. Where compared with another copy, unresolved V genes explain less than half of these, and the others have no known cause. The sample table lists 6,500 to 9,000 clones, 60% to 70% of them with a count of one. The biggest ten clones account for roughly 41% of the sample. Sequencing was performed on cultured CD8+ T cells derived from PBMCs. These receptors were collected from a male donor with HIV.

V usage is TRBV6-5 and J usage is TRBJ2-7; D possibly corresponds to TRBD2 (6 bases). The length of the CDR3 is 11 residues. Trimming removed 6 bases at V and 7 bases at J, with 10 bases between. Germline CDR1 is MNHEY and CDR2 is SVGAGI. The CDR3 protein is CASSFGGEQYF. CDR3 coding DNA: TGTGCCAGCAGCTTTGGGGGGGAGCAGTACTTC.

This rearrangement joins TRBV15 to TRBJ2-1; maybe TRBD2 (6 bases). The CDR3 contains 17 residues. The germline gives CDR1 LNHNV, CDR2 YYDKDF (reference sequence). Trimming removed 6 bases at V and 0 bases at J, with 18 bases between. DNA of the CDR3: TGTGCCACCAGTAAAAACCTTGCGGGGAGCTCCTACAATGAGCAGTTCTTC. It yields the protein CATSKNLAGSSYNEQFF. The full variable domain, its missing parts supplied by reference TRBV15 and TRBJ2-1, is DAMVIQNPRYQVTQFGKPVTLSCSQTLNHNVMYWYQQKSSQAPKLLFHYYDKDFNNEADTPDNFQSRRPNTSFCFLDIRSPGLGDTAMYLCATSKNLAGSSYNEQFFGPGTRLTVL.

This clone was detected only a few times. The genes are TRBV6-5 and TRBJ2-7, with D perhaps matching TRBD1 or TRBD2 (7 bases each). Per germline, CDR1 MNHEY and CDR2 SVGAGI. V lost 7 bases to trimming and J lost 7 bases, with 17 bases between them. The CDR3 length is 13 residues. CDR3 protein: CASTSTGRVEQYF. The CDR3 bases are TGTGCCAGCACCTCGACAGGGAGGGTGGAGCAGTACTTC.

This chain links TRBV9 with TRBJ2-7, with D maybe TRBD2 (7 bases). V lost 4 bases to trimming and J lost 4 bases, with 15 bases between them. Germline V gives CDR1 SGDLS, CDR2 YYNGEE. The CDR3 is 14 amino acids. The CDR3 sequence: CASSPEGGRYEQYF. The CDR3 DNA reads TGTGCCAGCAGCCCCGAGGGGGGGAGATACGAGCAGTACTTC.

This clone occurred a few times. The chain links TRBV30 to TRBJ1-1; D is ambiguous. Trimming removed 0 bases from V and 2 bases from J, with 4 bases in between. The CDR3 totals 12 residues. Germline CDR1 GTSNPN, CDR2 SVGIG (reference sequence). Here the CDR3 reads CAWSVTNTEAFF. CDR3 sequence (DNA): TGTGCCTGGAGTGTCACAAACACTGAAGCTTTCTTT. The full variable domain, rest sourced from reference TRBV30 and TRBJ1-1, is SQTIHQWPATLVQPVGSPLSLECTVEGTSNPNLYWYRQAAGRGLQLLFYSVGIGQISSEVPQNLSASRPQDRQFILSSKKLLLSDSGFYLCAWSVTNTEAFFGQGTRLTVV.

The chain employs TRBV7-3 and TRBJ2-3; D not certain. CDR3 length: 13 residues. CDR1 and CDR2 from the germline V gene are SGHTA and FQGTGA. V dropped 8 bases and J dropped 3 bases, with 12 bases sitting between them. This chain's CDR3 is CASARRQTDTQYF. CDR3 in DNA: TGTGCCAGCGCTCGACGGCAGACAGATACGCAGTATTTT.

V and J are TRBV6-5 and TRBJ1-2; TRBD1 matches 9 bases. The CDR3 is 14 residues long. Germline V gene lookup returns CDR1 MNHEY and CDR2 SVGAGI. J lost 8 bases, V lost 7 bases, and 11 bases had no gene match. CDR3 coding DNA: TGTGCCAGCATTACACAGGGGGCTTCCGGGGGCTACACCTTC. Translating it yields CASITQGASGGYTF.

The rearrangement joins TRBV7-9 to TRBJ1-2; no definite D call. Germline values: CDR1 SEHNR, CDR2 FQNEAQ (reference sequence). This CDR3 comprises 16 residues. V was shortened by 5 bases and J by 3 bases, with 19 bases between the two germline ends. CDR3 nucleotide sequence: TGTGCCAGCAGCCCTTGGCCGGTAGAATTGGACTATGGCTACACCTTC. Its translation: CASSPWPVELDYGYTF.

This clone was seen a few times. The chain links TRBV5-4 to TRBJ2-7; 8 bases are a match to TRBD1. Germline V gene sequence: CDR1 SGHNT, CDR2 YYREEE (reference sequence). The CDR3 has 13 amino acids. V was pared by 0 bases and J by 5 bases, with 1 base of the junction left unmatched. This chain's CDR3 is CASSLGQGNEQYF. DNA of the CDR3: TGTGCCAGCAGCTTGGGACAGGGGAACGAGCAGTACTTC.

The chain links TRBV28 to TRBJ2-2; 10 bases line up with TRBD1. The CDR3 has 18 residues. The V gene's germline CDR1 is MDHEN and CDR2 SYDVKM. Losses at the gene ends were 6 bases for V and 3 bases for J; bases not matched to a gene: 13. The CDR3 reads CASSPNPPGQGHTGELFF. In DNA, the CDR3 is TGTGCCAGCAGCCCGAATCCCCCGGGACAGGGGCACACCGGGGAGCTGTTTTTT.

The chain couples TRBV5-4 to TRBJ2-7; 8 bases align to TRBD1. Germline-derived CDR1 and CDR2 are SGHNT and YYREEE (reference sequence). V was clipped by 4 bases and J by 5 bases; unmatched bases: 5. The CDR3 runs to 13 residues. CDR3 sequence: CASSRRQGNEQYF. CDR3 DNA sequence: TGTGCCAGCAGCCGTCGACAGGGGAACGAGCAGTACTTC. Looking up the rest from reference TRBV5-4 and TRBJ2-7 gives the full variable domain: ETGVTQSPTHLIKTRGQQVTLRCSSQSGHNTVSWYQQALGQGPQFIFQYYREEENGRGNFPPRFSGLQFPNYSSELNVNALELDDSALYLCASSRRQGNEQYFGPGTRLTVT.

The CDR3 sequence is CASSEDRGRANYGYTF. The CDR3 DNA reads TGCGCCAGCAGTGAGGACCGGGGCCGAGCTAACTATGGCTACACCTTC. V and J are TRBV10-2 and TRBJ1-2; possible D gene TRBD1, 5 bases. Germline V gene sequence: CDR1 WSHSY, CDR2 SAAADI. The CDR3 length is 16 residues. V lost 2 bases and J 0 bases, leaving 13 bases between the germline ends.

CDR3 nucleotides: TGTGCCAGCAGCGGAGACAGCAAATCCTACGAGCAGTACTTC. This gives the protein CASSGDSKSYEQYF. The rearrangement uses TRBV7-8 and TRBJ2-7; a weak D match, TRBD1 (5 bases). The CDR3 runs 14 residues. V lost 5 bases to trimming and J lost 1 base, with 12 bases between them. Germline V gene lookup returns CDR1 SGHVS and CDR2 FQNEAQ.

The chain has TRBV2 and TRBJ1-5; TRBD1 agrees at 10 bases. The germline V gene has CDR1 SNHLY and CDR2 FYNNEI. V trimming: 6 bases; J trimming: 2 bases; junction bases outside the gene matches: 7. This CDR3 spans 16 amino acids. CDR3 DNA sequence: TGTGCCAGCAGAGATATGACAGGGGGCGGCAATCAGCCCCAGCATTTT. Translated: CASRDMTGGGNQPQHF.

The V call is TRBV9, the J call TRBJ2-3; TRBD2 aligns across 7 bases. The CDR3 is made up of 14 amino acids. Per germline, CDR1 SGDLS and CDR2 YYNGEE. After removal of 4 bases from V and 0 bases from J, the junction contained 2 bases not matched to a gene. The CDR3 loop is CASSPAGSTDTQYF. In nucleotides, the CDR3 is TGTGCCAGCAGCCCAGCGGGGAGCACAGATACGCAGTATTTT.

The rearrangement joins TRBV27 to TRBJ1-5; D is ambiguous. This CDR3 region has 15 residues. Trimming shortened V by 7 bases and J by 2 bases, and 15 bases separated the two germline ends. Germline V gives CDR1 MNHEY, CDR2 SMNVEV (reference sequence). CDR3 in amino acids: CASIPTMGGNQPQHF. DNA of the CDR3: TGTGCCAGCATCCCGACCATGGGCGGCAATCAGCCCCAGCATTTT.

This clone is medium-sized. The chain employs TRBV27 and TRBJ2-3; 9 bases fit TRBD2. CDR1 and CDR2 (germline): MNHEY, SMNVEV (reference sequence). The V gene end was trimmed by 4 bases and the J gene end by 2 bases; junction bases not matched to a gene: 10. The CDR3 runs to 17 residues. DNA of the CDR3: TGTGCCAGCAGTTCTACATCGACTAGCGGAGACACAGATACGCAGTATTTT. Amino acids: CASSSTSTSGDTDTQYF.

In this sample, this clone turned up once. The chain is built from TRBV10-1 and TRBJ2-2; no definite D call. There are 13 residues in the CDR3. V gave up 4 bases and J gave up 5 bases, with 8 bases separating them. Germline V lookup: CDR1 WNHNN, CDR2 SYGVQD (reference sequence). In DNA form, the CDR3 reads TGCGCCAGCAGTGGCGTAAATACCGGGGAGCTGTTTTTT. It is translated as CASSGVNTGELFF.

The CDR3 region is CASSRRRETNEKLFF. The CDR3 DNA sequence: TGCGCCAGCAGCCGACGACGGGAAACTAATGAAAAACTGTTTTTT. The rearrangement uses TRBV4-3 and TRBJ1-4, with unresolved D. Trimming took 4 bases from V and 1 from J, leaving 10 bases between them. CDR1 is LGHNA, CDR2 YSLEER, per germline. The CDR3 length is 15 residues.

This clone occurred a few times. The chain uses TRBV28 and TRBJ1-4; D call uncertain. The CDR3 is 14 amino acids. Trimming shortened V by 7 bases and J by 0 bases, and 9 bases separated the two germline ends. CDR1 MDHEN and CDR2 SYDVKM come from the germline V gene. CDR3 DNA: TGTGCCAGCACGGACGGAGCAACTAATGAAAAACTGTTTTTT. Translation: CASTDGATNEKLFF.

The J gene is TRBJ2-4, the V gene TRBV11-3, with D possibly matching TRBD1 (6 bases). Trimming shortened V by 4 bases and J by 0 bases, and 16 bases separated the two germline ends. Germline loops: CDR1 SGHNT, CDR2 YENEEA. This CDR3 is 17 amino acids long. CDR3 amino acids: CASSSRTDPVAKNIQYF. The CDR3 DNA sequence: TGTGCCAGCAGCTCGCGGACAGACCCAGTAGCCAAAAACATTCAGTACTTC.

This CDR3 reads CASSPPYGGNQPQHF. The CDR3 region has the DNA TGTGCCAGCAGTCCACCCTACGGGGGCAATCAGCCCCAGCATTTT. The chain combines TRBV2 with TRBJ1-5; D is undetermined. Germline V gene sequence: CDR1 SNHLY, CDR2 FYNNEI. With 5 bases removed from V and 2 bases from J, the gap between germline ends came to 13 bases. The CDR3 loop spans 15 amino acids. Full variable domain (outside the CDR3, taken from reference TRBV2 and TRBJ1-5): EPEVTQTPSHQVTQMGQEVILRCVPISNHLYFYWYRQILGQKVEFLVSFYNNEISEKSEIFDDQFSVERPDGSNFTLKIRSTKLEDSAMYFCASSPPYGGNQPQHFGDGTRLSIL.

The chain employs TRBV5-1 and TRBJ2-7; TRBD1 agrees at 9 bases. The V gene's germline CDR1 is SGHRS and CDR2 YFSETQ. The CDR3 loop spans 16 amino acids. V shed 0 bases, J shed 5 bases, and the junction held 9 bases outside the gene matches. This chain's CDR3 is CASSLATGGGINEQYF. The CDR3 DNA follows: TGCGCCAGCAGCTTGGCAACAGGGGGCGGGATCAACGAGCAGTACTTC. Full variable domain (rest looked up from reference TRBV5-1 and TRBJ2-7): KAGVTQTPRYLIKTRGQQVTLSCSPISGHRSVSWYQQTPGQGLQFLFEYFSETQRNKGNFPGRFSGRQFSNSRSEMNVSTLELGDSALYLCASSLATGGGINEQYFGPGTRLTVT.

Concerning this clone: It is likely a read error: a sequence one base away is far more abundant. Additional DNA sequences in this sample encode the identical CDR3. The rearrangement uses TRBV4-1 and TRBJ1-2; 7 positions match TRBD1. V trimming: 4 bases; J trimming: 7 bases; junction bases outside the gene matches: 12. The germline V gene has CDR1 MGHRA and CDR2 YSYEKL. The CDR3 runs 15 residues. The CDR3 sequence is CASSLGDSGRGGYTF. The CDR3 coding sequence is TGCGCCAGCAGCCTAGGGGACAGCGGGAGGGGTGGCTACACCTTC.

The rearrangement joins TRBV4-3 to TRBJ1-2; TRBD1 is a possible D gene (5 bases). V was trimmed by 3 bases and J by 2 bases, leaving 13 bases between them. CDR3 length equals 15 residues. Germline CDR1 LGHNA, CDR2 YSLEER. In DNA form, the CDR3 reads TGCGCCAGCAGCCAGACTACCGGGGGGAACTATGGCTACACCTTC. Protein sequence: CASSQTTGGNYGYTF.

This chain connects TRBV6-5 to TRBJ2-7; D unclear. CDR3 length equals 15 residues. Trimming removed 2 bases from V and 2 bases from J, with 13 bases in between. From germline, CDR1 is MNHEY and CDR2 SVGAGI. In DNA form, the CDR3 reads TGTGCCAGCAGTTACCCCGGTGTCTCGGCCTACGAGCAGTACTTC. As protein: CASSYPGVSAYEQYF.

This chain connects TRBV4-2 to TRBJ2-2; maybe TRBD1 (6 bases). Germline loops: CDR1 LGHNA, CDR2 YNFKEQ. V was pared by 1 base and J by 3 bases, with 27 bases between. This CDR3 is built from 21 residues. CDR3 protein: CASSQVGAGIYHYSDTGELFF. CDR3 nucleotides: TGTGCCAGCAGCCAAGTGGGGGCCGGAATATACCATTACTCTGACACCGGGGAGCTGTTTTTT.

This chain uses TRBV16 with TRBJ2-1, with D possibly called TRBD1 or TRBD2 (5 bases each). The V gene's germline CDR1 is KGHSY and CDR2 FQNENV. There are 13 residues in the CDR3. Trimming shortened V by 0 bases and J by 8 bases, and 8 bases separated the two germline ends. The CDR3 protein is CASSQSGDDEQFF. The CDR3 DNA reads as TGTGCCAGCAGCCAATCCGGGGACGATGAGCAGTTCTTC.